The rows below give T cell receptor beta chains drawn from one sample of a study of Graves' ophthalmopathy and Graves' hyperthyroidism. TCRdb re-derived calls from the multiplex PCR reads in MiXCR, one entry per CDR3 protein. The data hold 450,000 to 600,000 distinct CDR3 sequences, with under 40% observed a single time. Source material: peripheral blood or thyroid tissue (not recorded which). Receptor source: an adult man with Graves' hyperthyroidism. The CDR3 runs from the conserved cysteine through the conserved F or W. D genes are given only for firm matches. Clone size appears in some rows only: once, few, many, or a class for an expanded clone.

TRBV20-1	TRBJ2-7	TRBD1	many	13	CSFTIAGQGEQYF	TGCAGTTTCACTATTGCAGGACAGGGCGAGCAGTACTTC
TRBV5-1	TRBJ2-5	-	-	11	CASSLADHLNF	TGCGCCAGCAGCTTGGCCGACCACCTGAACTTC
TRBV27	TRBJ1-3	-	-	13	CASSLRDGNTIYF	TGTGCCAGCAGTTTGAGAGACGGAAACACCATATATTTT
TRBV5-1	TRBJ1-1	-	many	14	CASSSLRGGAEAFF	TGCGCCAGCAGCTCCCTTAGGGGAGGGGCTGAAGCTTTCTTT
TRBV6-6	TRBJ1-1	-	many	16	CASSSFSRVLNTEAFF	TGTGCCAGCAGTTCTTTCTCTCGTGTGCTGAACACTGAAGCTTTCTTT
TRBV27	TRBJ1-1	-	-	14	CASSLSPSFTEAFF	TGTGCCAGCAGTTTATCGCCCTCGTTCACTGAAGCTTTCTTT
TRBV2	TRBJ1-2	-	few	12	CASRRGGDGYTF	TGTGCCAGCAGAAGGGGGGGGGATGGCTACACCTTC
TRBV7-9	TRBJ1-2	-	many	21	CASSSVRRVTYQGYPSYGYTF	TGTGCCAGCAGCTCCGTTCGGCGTGTTACTTACCAGGGTTATCCCTCCTATGGCTACACCTTC
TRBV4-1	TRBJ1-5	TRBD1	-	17	CASSQDWGTVSNQPQHF	TGCGCCAGCAGCCAAGATTGGGGGACAGTTAGCAATCAGCCCCAGCATTTT
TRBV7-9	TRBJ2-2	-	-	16	CASSHPRGLGTGELFF	TGTGCCAGCAGCCACCCCCGGGGGCTGGGCACCGGGGAGCTGTTTTTT
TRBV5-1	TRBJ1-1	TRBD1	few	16	CASSLEGTVMNTEAFF	TGCGCCAGCAGCTTGGAGGGGACAGTAATGAACACTGAAGCTTTCTTT
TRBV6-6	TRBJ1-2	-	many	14	CASTRGTADYGYTF	TGTGCCAGCACTAGGGGGACGGCGGACTATGGCTACACCTTC
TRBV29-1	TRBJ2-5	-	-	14	CSVETRGKGETQYF	TGCAGCGTTGAAACTAGGGGGAAGGGAGAGACCCAGTACTTC
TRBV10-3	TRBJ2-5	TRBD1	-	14	CAISAQGADETQYF	TGTGCCATCAGTGCGCAGGGGGCCGATGAGACCCAGTACTTC
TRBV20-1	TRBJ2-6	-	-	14	CSARDYSGANVLTF	TGCAGTGCTAGAGATTACTCTGGGGCCAACGTCCTGACTTTC
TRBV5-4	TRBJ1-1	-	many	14	CASSFKITGAEAFF	TGTGCCAGCAGCTTTAAGATCACGGGGGCTGAAGCTTTCTTT
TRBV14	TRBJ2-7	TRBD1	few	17	CASSQGVKETGPYEQYF	TGTGCCAGCAGCCAGGGTGTAAAGGAGACAGGGCCCTACGAGCAGTACTTC
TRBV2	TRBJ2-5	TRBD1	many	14	CASRGDRVQETQYF	TGTGCCAGCAGGGGAGACAGGGTCCAAGAGACCCAGTACTTC
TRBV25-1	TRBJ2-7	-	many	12	CASSDRGIEQYF	TGTGCCAGCAGTGACCGGGGAATCGAGCAGTACTTC
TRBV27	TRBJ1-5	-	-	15	CASSLGARLNQPQHF	TGTGCCAGCAGTTTAGGTGCGCGGCTCAATCAGCCCCAGCATTTT
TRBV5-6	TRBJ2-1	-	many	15	CASSLQGPSYNEQFF	TGTGCCAGCAGCTTGCAGGGGCCCTCCTACAATGAGCAGTTCTTC
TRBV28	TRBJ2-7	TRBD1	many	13	CASSPTGTYEQYF	TGTGCCAGCAGCCCGACAGGGACCTACGAGCAGTACTTC
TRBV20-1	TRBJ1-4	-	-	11	CSAGRGEKLFF	TGCAGTGCTGGCAGGGGTGAAAAACTGTTTTTT
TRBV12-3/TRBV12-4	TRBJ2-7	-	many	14	CASSFPGEGNEQYF	TGTGCCAGCAGTTTCCCCGGGGAAGGCAACGAGCAGTACTTC
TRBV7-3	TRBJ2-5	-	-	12	CASSAGPETQYF	TGTGCCAGCAGCGCGGGACCAGAGACCCAGTACTTC
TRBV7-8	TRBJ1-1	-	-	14	CASSLEPENTEAFF	TGTGCCAGCAGCTTAGAACCAGAGAACACTGAAGCTTTCTTT
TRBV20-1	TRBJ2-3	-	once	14	CSASSRREPDTQYF	TGCAGTGCCAGCAGTAGACGGGAGCCAGATACGCAGTATTTT
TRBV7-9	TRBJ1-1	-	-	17	CASSPRTSGASDTEAFF	TGTGCCAGCAGCCCCCGGACTAGCGGGGCATCGGACACTGAAGCTTTCTTT
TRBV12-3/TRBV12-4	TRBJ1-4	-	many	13	CATRWQGGEKLFF	TGTGCCACCCGGTGGCAGGGAGGTGAAAAACTGTTTTTT
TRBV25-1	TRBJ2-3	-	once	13	CASSFGATDTQYF	TGTGCCAGCAGTTTTGGGGCCACAGATACGCAGTATTTT
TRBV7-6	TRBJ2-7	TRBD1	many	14	CASSDGQGTGEQYF	TGTGCCAGCAGCGACGGACAGGGGACGGGAGAGCAGTACTTC
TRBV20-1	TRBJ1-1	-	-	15	CSARVVGKANTEALF	TGCAGTGCTAGAGTTGTGGGGAAAGCTAACACTGAAGCTCTCTTT
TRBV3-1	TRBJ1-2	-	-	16	CASSQDLIGRGYGYTF	TGTGCCAGCAGCCAAGATCTCATCGGCAGGGGCTATGGCTACACCTTC
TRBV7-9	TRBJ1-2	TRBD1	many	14	CASSSTGVHYGYTF	TGTGCCAGCAGCTCCACAGGGGTCCACTATGGCTACACCTTC
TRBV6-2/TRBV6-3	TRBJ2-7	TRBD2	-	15	CARDLKSGSSYEQYF	TGTGCTAGAGATCTTAAGAGCGGGAGCTCCTACGAGCAGTACTTC
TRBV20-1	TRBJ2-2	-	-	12	CSASTTSGELFF	TGCAGTGCTAGCACGACTAGCGGGGAGCTGTTTTTT
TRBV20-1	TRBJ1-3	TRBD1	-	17	CSASSLQGGLPGNTIYF	TGCAGTGCCAGCAGCCTTCAGGGGGGCCTTCCCGGAAACACCATATATTTT